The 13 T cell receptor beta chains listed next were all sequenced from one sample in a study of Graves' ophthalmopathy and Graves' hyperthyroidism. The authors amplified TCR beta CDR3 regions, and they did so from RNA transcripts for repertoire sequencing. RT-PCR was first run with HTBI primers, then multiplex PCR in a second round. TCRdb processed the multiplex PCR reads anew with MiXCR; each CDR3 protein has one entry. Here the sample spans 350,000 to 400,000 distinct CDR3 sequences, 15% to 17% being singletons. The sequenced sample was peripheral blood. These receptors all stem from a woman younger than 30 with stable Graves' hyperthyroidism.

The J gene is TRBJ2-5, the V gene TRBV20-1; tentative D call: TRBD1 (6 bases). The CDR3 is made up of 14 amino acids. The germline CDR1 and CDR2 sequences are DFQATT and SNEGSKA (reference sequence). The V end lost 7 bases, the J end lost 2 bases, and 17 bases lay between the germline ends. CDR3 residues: CSVTPGQTQETQYF. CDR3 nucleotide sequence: TGCAGTGTTACGCCGGGACAAACTCAAGAGACCCAGTACTTC.

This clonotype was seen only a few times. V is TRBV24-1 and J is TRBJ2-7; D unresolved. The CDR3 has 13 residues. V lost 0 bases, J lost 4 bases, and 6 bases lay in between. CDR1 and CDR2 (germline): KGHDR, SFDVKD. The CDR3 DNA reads TGTGCCACCAGTGATTTGATCGGGTACGAGCAGTACTTC. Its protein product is CATSDLIGYEQYF.

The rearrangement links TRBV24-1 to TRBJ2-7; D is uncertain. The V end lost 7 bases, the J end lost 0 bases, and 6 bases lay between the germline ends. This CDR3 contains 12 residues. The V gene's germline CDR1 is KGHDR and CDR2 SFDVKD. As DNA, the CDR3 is TGTGCCACCAGGACTGGCTCCTACGAGCAGTACTTC. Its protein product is CATRTGSYEQYF.

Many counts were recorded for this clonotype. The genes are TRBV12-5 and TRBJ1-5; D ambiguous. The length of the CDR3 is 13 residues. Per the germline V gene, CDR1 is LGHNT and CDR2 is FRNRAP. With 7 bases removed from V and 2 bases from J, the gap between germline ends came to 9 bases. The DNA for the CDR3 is TGTGCTAGTGCCCTTGTACGCAATCAGCCCCAGCATTTT. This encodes CASALVRNQPQHF.

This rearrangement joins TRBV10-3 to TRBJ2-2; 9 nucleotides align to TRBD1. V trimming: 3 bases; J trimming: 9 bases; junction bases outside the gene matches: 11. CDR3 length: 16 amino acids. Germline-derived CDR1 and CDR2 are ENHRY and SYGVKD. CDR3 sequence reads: CAISDITGTGLRELFF. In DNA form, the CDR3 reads TGTGCCATCAGTGACATTACCGGGACAGGGTTAAGGGAGCTGTTTTTT.

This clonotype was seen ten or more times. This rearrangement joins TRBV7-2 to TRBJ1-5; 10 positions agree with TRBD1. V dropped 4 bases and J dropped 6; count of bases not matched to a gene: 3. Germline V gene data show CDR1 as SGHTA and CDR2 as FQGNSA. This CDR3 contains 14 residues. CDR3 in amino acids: CASSSRTGGQPQHF. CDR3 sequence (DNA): TGTGCCAGCAGCTCCCGGACAGGGGGTCAGCCCCAGCATTTT.

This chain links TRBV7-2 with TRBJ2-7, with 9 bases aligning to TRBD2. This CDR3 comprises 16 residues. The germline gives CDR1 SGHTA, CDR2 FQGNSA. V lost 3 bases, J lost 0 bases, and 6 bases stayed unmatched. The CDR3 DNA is TGTGCCAGCAGCTTGGCAAGCGGGGGGCCCTCCTACGAGCAGTACTTC. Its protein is CASSLASGGPSYEQYF.

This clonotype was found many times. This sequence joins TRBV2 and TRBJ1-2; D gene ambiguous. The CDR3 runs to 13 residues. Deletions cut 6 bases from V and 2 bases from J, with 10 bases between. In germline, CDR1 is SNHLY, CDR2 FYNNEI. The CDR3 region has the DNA TGTGCCAGCAGGTGGACTGCCAACTATGGCTACACCTTC. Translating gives CASRWTANYGYTF.

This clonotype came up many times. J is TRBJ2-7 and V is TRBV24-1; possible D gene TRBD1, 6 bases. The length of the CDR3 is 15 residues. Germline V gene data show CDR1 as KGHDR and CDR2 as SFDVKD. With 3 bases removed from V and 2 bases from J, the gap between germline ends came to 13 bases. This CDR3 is CATSDGSGHTYEQYF. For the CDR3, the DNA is TGTGCCACCAGTGATGGATCGGGACATACCTACGAGCAGTACTTC.

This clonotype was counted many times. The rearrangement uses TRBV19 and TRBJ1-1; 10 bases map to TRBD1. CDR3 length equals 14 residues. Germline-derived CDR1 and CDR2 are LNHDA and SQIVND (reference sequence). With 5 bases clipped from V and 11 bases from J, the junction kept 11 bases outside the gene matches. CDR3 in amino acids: CASSLFGTGEKAFF. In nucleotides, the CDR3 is TGTGCCAGTAGTCTCTTCGGGACAGGGGAGAAGGCTTTCTTT.

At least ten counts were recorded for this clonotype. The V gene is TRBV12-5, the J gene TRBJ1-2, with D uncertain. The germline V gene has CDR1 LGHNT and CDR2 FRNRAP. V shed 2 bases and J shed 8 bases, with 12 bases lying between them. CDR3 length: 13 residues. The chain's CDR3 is CASGLPGEIGYTF. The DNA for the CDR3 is TGTGCTAGTGGTTTGCCCGGGGAGATAGGCTACACCTTC.

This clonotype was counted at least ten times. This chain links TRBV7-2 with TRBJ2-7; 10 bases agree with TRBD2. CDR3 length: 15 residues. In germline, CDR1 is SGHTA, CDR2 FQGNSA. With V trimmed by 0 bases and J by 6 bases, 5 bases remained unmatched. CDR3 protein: CASSLAGSGGFEQYF. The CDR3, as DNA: TGTGCCAGCAGCTTAGCGGGTAGCGGGGGGTTCGAGCAGTACTTC.

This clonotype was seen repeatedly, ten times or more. The CDR3, as DNA: TGTGCCAGCAGTCCGAATGGGGGGGACTCTAACTATGGCTACACCTTC. Translating gives CASSPNGGDSNYGYTF. The chain recombines TRBV12-3 or TRBV12-4 with TRBJ1-2; D is possibly TRBD1 (5 bases). The V and J ends lost 5 bases and 0 bases respectively, with 16 bases between them. This CDR3 is built from 16 residues.